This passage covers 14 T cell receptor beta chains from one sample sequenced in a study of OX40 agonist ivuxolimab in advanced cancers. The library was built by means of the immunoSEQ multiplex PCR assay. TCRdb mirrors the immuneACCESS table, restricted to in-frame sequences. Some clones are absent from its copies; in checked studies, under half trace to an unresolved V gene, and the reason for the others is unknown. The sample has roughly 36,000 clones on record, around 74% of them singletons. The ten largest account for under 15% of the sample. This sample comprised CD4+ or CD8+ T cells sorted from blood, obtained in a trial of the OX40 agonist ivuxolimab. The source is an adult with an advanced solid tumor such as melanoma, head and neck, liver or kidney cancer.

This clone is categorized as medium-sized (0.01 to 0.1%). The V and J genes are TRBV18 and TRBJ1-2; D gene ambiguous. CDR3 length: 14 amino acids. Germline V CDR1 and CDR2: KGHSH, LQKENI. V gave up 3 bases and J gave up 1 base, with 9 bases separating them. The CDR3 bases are TGTGCCAGCTCACCCCCGGGGTTTAACTATGGCTACACCTTC. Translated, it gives CASSPPGFNYGYTF.

The CDR3 is CASSYPDQPQHF. The CDR3 DNA follows: TGTGCCAGCAGTTACCCGGATCAGCCCCAGCATTTT. This chain uses TRBV6-6 with TRBJ1-5, with D hard to call. The V gene lost 2 bases and the J gene lost 5 bases, with 4 bases spanning the gap. The germline V gene has CDR1 MNHNY and CDR2 SVGAGI (reference sequence). The CDR3 covers 12 residues.

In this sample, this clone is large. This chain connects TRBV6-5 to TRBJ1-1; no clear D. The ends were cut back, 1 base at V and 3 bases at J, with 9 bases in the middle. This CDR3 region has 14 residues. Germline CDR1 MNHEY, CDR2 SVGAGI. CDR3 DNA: TGTGCCAGCAGTTACTTTCCCGTGGACACTGAAGCTTTCTTT. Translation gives CASSYFPVDTEAFF.

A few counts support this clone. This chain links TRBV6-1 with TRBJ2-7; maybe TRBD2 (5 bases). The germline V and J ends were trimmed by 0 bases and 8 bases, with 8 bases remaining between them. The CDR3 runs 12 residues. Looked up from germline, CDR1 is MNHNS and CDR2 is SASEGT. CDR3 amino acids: CASSEARAKQYV. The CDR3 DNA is TGTGCCAGCAGTGAAGCGAGGGCCAAGCAGTACGTC.

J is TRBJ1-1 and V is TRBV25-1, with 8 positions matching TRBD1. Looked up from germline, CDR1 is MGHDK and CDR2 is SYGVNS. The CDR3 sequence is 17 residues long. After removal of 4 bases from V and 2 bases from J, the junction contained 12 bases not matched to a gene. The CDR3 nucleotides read TGTGCCAGCAGTGTGGACAGGGCAAGTGATTCAAACACTGAAGCTTTCTTT. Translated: CASSVDRASDSNTEAFF. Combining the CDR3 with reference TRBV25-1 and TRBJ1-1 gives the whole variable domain EADIYQTPRYLVIGTGKKITLECSQTMGHDKMYWYQQDPGMELHLIHYSYGVNSTEKGDLSSESTVSRIRTEHFPLTLESARPSHTSQYLCASSVDRASDSNTEAFFGQGTRLTVV.

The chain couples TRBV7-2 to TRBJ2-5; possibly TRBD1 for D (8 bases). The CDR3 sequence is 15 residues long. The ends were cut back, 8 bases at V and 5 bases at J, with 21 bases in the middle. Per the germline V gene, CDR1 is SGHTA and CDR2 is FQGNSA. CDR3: CASLSQGGWYETQYF. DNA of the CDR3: TGTGCCAGCCTCTCACAGGGGGGGTGGTATGAGACCCAGTACTTC.

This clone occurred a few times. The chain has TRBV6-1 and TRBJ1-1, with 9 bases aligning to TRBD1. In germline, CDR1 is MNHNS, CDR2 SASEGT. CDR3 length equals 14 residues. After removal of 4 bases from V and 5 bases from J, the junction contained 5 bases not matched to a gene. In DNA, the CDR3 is TGTGCCAGCAGTGGGGACAGGGCGGGAACTGAAGCTTTCTTT. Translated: CASSGDRAGTEAFF.

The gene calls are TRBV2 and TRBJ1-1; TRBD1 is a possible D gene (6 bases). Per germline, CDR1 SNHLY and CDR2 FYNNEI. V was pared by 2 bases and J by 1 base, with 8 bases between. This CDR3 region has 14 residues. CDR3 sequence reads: CASSELGGNTEAFF. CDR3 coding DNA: TGTGCCAGCAGTGAATTAGGGGGGAACACTGAAGCTTTCTTT.

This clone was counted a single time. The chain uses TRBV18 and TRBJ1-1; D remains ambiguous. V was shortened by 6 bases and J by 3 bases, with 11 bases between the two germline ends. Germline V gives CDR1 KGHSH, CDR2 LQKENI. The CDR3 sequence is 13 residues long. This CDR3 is CASSSTRDTEAFF. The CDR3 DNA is TGTGCCAGCTCCTCGACGAGGGACACTGAAGCTTTCTTT.

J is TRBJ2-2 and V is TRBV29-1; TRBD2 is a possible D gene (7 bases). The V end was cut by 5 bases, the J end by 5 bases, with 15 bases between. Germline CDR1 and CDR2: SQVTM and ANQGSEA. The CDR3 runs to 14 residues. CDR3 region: CSVLAGASTGELFF. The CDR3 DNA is TGCAGCGTTCTTGCGGGGGCCAGTACCGGGGAGCTGTTTTTT.

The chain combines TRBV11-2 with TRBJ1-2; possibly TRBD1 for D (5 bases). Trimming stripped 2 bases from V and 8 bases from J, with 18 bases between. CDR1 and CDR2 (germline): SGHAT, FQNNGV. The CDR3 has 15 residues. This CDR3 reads CASSLNPQGESGYTF. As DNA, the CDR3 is TGTGCCAGCAGCTTAAACCCCCAGGGCGAGTCAGGCTACACCTTC.

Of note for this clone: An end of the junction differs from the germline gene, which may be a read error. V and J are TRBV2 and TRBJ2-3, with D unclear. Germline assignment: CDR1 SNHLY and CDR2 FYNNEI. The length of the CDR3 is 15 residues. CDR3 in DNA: TGTGCCTCCAAGGGTGCCAGGCTCTTCACAGATGCGCAGTATTTT. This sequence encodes CASKGARLFTDAQYF.

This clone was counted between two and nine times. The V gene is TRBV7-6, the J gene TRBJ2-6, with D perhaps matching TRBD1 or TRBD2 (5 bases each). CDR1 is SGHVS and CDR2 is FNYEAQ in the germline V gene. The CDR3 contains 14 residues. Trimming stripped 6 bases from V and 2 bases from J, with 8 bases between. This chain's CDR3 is CASRRGTGANVLTF. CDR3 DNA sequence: TGTGCCAGCAGGAGGGGTACTGGGGCCAACGTCCTGACTTTC.

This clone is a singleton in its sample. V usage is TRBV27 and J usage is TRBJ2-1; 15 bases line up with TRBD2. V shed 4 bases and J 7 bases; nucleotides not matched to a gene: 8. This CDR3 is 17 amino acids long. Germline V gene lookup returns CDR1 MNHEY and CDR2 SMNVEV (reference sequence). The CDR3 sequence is CASSSWTSGGGWNEQFF. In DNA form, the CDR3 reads TGTGCCAGCAGTTCTTGGACTAGCGGGGGGGGTTGGAATGAGCAGTTCTTC.